This TCR beta chain stems from a study of PD-1 blockade in classical Hodgkin lymphoma. Every one of the patients relapsed after autologous stem cell transplantation (brentuximab vedotin exposure was variable). The method was immunoSEQ multiplex PCR; TCRdb's version includes in-frame clones alone and lacks a portion of them. The sample yields around 22,000 clones, about 80% seen once. Germline V gene sequence: CDR1 MDHEN, CDR2 SYDVKM. V shed 4 bases, J shed 3 bases, and the junction held 9 bases outside the gene matches. This CDR3 comprises 17 residues. This material consisted of peripheral blood mononuclear cells (PBMCs), taken before the second cycle of nivolumab. This chain uses TRBV28 with TRBJ1-2; 12 nucleotides align to TRBD1. The sequence was collected from a human donor with classical Hodgkin lymphoma. In nucleotides, the CDR3 is TGTGCCAGCAGTTCCTCCGGGACAGGGGGCCTGCACTATGGCTACACCTTC. Amino acid sequence: CASSSSGTGGLHYGYTF.